A selection of T cell receptor beta chains follows, all from one sample in a study of OX40 agonist ivuxolimab in advanced cancers. The data were produced by immunoSEQ multiplex PCR, yet TCRdb's version contains in-frame clones alone and is incomplete. The sample has about 92,000 clones, approximately 90% seen once; the top ten hold roughly 0.32%. The source was CD4+ or CD8+ T cells sorted from blood, collected in a trial of the OX40 agonist ivuxolimab. All receptors come from an adult with an advanced solid tumor such as melanoma, head and neck, liver or kidney cancer. CDR3s include the opening cysteine and the closing phenylalanine or tryptophan. A D gene is named only where the DNA matches it firmly. Clone size is shown for a subset of rows, as once, few, many or a class of expanded clone.

V gene: TRBV5-1; D gene: TRBD2; clone size: NA; J gene: TRBJ2-2; CDR3 DNA: TGCGCCAGCAGCCTCGGACTAGCGGGGAACACCGGGGAGCTGTTTTTT; CDR3 protein: CASSLGLAGNTGELFF
V gene: TRBV7-2; D gene: NA; clone size: once; J gene: TRBJ2-3; CDR3 DNA: TGTGCCAGCAGCGCACAGGGAATGGCAGATACGCAGTATTTT; CDR3 protein: CASSAQGMADTQYF
V gene: TRBV5-1; D gene: TRBD1; clone size: NA; J gene: TRBJ1-1; CDR3 DNA: TGCGCCAGCAGCCCGGGAGGGACAGGGAACACTGAAGCTTTCTTT; CDR3 protein: CASSPGGTGNTEAFF
V gene: TRBV13; D gene: NA; clone size: NA; J gene: TRBJ2-1; CDR3 DNA: TGTGCCAGCAGCTTATCCCCTCGGGCCAAAGCAGGCTCCTACAATGAGCAGTTCTTC; CDR3 protein: CASSLSPRAKAGSYNEQFF
V gene: TRBV7-3; D gene: TRBD1; clone size: NA; J gene: TRBJ2-7; CDR3 DNA: TGTGCCAGCAGCTTAACGGGGACAGGGAGCAACGAGCAGTACTTC; CDR3 protein: CASSLTGTGSNEQYF
V gene: TRBV5-6; D gene: NA; clone size: few; J gene: TRBJ2-1; CDR3 DNA: TGTGCCAGCAGCCTAGGTCTTCGGAGCTCCTACAATGAGCGGTTCTTC; CDR3 protein: CASSLGLRSSYNERFF
V gene: TRBV7-9; D gene: NA; clone size: NA; J gene: TRBJ2-3; CDR3 DNA: TGTGCCAGCCAAGGACAGATCCTCACAGATACGCAGTATTTT; CDR3 protein: CASQGQILTDTQYF
V gene: TRBV5-1; D gene: NA; clone size: NA; J gene: TRBJ2-4; CDR3 DNA: TGCGCCAGCAGCTTGGGACAGGTTGAAAACATTCAGTACTTC; CDR3 protein: CASSLGQVENIQYF
V gene: TRBV30; D gene: NA; clone size: NA; J gene: TRBJ1-5; CDR3 DNA: TGTGCCTGGAGTAAGGGGGGCAATCAGCCCCAGCATTTT; CDR3 protein: CAWSKGGNQPQHF
V gene: TRBV5-1; D gene: NA; clone size: NA; J gene: TRBJ2-7; CDR3 DNA: TGCGCCAGCAGCTCGCCTCCGGAAACCTACGAGCAGTACTTC; CDR3 protein: CASSSPPETYEQYF
V gene: TRBV20-1; D gene: NA; clone size: NA; J gene: TRBJ1-1; CDR3 DNA: TGCAGTGCGGACGGGAACACTGAAGCTTTCTTT; CDR3 protein: CSADGNTEAFF
V gene: TRBV28; D gene: NA; clone size: NA; J gene: TRBJ1-5; CDR3 DNA: TGTGCCAGCGTCCTTGGGGGAAGGGTTAATCAGCCCCAGCATTTT; CDR3 protein: CASVLGGRVNQPQHF
V gene: TRBV5-4; D gene: TRBD1; clone size: NA; J gene: TRBJ2-7; CDR3 DNA: TGTGCCAGCAGCCAAGACAGGGGCCGGTACGAGCAGTACTTC; CDR3 protein: CASSQDRGRYEQYF
V gene: TRBV28; D gene: NA; clone size: NA; J gene: TRBJ1-5; CDR3 DNA: TGTGCCAGCAGTTTAATGAATGGACGCCAGCCCCAGCATTTT; CDR3 protein: CASSLMNGRQPQHF
V gene: TRBV29-1; D gene: TRBD1; clone size: NA; J gene: TRBJ2-1; CDR3 DNA: TGCAGCGTTGAAGGGACAGGGACCTACAATGAGCAGTTCTTC; CDR3 protein: CSVEGTGTYNEQFF